The next 15 T cell receptor beta chains were all read from a single sample in a study of T cells in localized non-small cell lung cancer. Profiling relied on immunoSEQ multiplex PCR, and the TCRdb table lists in-frame clones only, not all of them. The sample contains about 24,000 clones, under 95% of which appear only once. The starting material was peripheral blood, obtained before any cancer treatment. These receptors originate from a man between 40 and 69 years old with stage III squamous cell lung carcinoma.

This clone was detected only once. V is TRBV5-1 and J is TRBJ2-3; 7 bases align to TRBD2. Trimming removed 4 bases from V and 3 bases from J; junction bases left unmatched: 11. CDR3 length: 16 residues. CDR1 is SGHRS and CDR2 is YFSETQ in the germline V gene. CDR3 bases: TGCGCCAGCAGCAGCGGGATCCTCGGCGGGACAGATACGCAGTATTTT. This sequence encodes CASSSGILGGTDTQYF.

This clone was observed once. This chain links TRBV7-9 with TRBJ1-4; 9 bases fit TRBD1. This CDR3 is built from 15 residues. The ends lost 5 bases at V and 3 bases at J; junction bases unmatched: 4. Germline V gene sequence: CDR1 SEHNR, CDR2 FQNEAQ (reference sequence). As DNA, the CDR3 is TGTGCCAGCAGCACCCGGACAGGGGCTAATGAAAAACTGTTTTTT. Translating gives CASSTRTGANEKLFF.

This rearrangement joins TRBV11-2 to TRBJ1-2; 7 nucleotides align to TRBD1. Germline V gene sequence: CDR1 SGHAT, CDR2 FQNNGV. After removal of 5 bases from V and 4 bases from J, the junction contained 7 bases not matched to a gene. The CDR3 has 14 residues. CDR3 bases: TGTGCCAGCAGCCAGACAGGGAGTGGCTATGGCTACACCTTC. Protein sequence: CASSQTGSGYGYTF.

This sequence joins TRBV18 and TRBJ2-5; TRBD2 might be the D (6 bases). CDR1 KGHSH and CDR2 LQKENI come from the germline V gene. This CDR3 has 14 residues. Trimming took 0 bases from V and 4 from J, leaving 9 bases between them. Here the CDR3 DNA reads TGTGCCAGCTCACCACCTAACGGGAGAGAGACCCAGTACTTC. Its translation: CASSPPNGRETQYF. Full variable domain (outside the CDR3, taken from reference TRBV18 and TRBJ2-5): NAGVMQNPRHLVRRRGQEARLRCSPMKGHSHVYWYRQLPEEGLKFMVYLQKENIIDESGMPKERFSAEFPKEGPSILRIQQVVRGDSAAYFCASSPPNGRETQYFGPGTRLLVL.

The chain is built from TRBV28 and TRBJ2-1, with D perhaps TRBD1 or TRBD2 (6 bases each). The CDR3 runs 15 residues. V lost 2 bases, J lost 9 bases, and 17 bases lay in between. Germline CDR1 and CDR2: MDHEN and SYDVKM. The CDR3 region is CASSLISSGAPEQFF. Written as DNA, the CDR3 is TGTGCCAGCAGTTTAATCTCATCGGGGGCCCCTGAGCAGTTCTTC.

The chain uses TRBV28 and TRBJ2-1; TRBD1 agrees at 10 bases. This CDR3 has 16 amino acids. After removal of 6 bases from V and 5 bases from J, the junction contained 10 bases not matched to a gene. Looked up from germline, CDR1 is MDHEN and CDR2 is SYDVKM. CDR3 bases: TGTGCCAGCAGGGGACCGGGACAGGGGACCCACAATGAGCAGTTCTTC. Its translation is CASRGPGQGTHNEQFF.

By sample fraction, this clone is medium-sized. This chain uses TRBV4-1 with TRBJ2-1, with D tentatively TRBD1 (6 bases). Between the trimmed V and J ends, which lost 4 bases and 5 bases, there was a span of 12 bases. There are 14 residues in the CDR3. The germline V gene has CDR1 MGHRA and CDR2 YSYEKL. CDR3 sequence reads: CASSPGAIHNEQFF. Here the CDR3 DNA reads TGCGCCAGCAGCCCAGGGGCTATACACAATGAGCAGTTCTTC.

The gene calls are TRBV19 and TRBJ1-5; tentative D call: TRBD1 (5 bases). The CDR3 has 13 amino acids. Germline V gives CDR1 LNHDA, CDR2 SQIVND (reference sequence). The V gene lost 5 bases and the J gene lost 7 bases, with 12 bases spanning the gap. The CDR3 protein is CASSPREDQPQHF. CDR3 DNA sequence: TGTGCCAGTAGTCCCAGGGAGGACCAGCCCCAGCATTTT.

This chain joins TRBV6-6 and TRBJ2-7; D may be TRBD1 (6 bases). The ends were cut back, 7 bases at V and 3 bases at J, with 16 bases in the middle. CDR3 length: 14 residues. Germline lookup yields CDR1 MNHNY and CDR2 SVGAGI (reference sequence). The CDR3 reads CASTQKDRNYEQYF. The CDR3 DNA sequence: TGTGCCAGCACCCAAAAAGACAGGAACTACGAGCAGTACTTC.

This clone was recorded only once. This rearrangement joins TRBV5-4 to TRBJ1-5, with 11 bases fitting TRBD1. The CDR3 has 16 amino acids. The V gene end was trimmed by 5 bases and the J gene end by 1 base; junction bases not matched to a gene: 5. Germline assignment: CDR1 SGHNT and CDR2 YYREEE (reference sequence). The CDR3 is CASSPGTGGSNQPQHF. The CDR3 region has the DNA TGTGCCAGCAGTCCCGGGACAGGGGGGAGCAATCAGCCCCAGCATTTT.

V gene TRBV4-3 combines with J gene TRBJ1-3; no reliable D call. The CDR3 is 15 residues long. V was trimmed by 0 bases and J by 1 base, leaving 7 bases between them. CDR1 LGHNA and CDR2 YSLEER come from the germline V gene. CDR3 residues: CASSQDRVSGNTIYF. The CDR3 DNA reads TGCGCCAGCAGCCAAGATCGAGTGTCTGGAAACACCATATATTTT.

The chain has TRBV30 and TRBJ2-1; 9 positions match TRBD2. V was pared by 5 bases and J by 11 bases, with 1 base of the junction left unmatched. This CDR3 has 10 amino acids. In germline, CDR1 is GTSNPN, CDR2 SVGIG (reference sequence). The DNA for the CDR3 is TGTGCCTGGGGACTAGCGAAGCAGTTCTTC. Translated: CAWGLAKQFF.

This sequence joins TRBV7-2 and TRBJ1-1; 7 bases are a match to TRBD1. Germline loops: CDR1 SGHTA, CDR2 FQGNSA. The CDR3 extends over 14 amino acids. The ends lost 5 bases at V and 5 bases at J; junction bases unmatched: 8. The DNA of the CDR3 is TGTGCCAGCAGCCCGCTGACAGGGAGGACTGAAGCTTTCTTT. It yields the protein CASSPLTGRTEAFF.

This clone is classed as medium-sized (0.01 to 0.1%). V is TRBV4-1 and J is TRBJ1-5, with D unresolved. The CDR3 is 12 amino acids. The V gene's germline CDR1 is MGHRA and CDR2 YSYEKL. Trimming cost V 0 bases and J 5 bases, with 2 bases left between them. This chain's CDR3 is CASSQDHQPQHF. CDR3 nucleotides: TGCGCCAGCAGCCAAGATCATCAGCCCCAGCATTTT.

CDR3 loop: CASSRGGNYGYTF. The CDR3 DNA is TGTGCCAGCTCCAGGGGAGGGAACTATGGCTACACCTTC. The J gene is TRBJ1-2, the V gene TRBV27, with a weak D call TRBD1 (6 bases). CDR3 length: 13 residues. CDR1 and CDR2 from the germline V gene are MNHEY and SMNVEV (reference sequence). V was pared by 8 bases and J by 2 bases, with 12 bases between.